In this sample, the clone carrying this T cell receptor beta chain turned up many times. Its specificity is not known. TCRdb reprocessed the reads with MiXCR, giving one entry per CDR3 protein. Among fewer than 350,000 distinct CDR3 sequences listed, roughly 15% were seen once. The data belong to a study of T cell repertoires in cytomegalovirus infection. Study-level results: CMV-specific TCR beta clonotypes restricted by HLA-C were the ones dominating the ex vivo response.

This CDR3 has 12 amino acids. V lost 4 bases to trimming and J lost 6 bases, with 9 bases between them. Germline CDR1 is SGHTA and CDR2 is FQGNSA. The material sequenced was PBMCs. The source of this sequence is a human donor in good health (CMV status not recorded). Some clones in this sample may be carry-over from other donors' samples. The V call is TRBV7-2, the J call TRBJ1-2; unclear D gene. CDR3 in amino acids: CASSSRINGYTF. CDR3 nucleotides: TGTGCCAGCAGCTCGCGGATCAATGGCTACACCTTC.